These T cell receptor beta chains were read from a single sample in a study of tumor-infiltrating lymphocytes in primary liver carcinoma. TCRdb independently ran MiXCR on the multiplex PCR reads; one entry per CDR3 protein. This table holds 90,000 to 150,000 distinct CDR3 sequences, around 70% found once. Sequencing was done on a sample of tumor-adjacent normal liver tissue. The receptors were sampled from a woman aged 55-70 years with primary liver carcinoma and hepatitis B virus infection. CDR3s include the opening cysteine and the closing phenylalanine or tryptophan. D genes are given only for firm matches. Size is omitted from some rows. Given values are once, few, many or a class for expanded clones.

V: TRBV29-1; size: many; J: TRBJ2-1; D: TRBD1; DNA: TGCAGCGTTTCCGGGACAGGTTCCTACAATGAGCAGTTCTTC; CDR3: CSVSGTGSYNEQFF
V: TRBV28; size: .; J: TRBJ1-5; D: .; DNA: TGTGCCAGCAGAGGACTGCATACCGATCAGCCTCAGCATTTT; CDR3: CASRGLHTDQPQHF
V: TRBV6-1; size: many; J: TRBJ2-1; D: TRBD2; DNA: TGTGCCAGGATTAACGGACTAGGCTACAATGAGCAGTTCTTC; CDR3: CARINGLGYNEQFF
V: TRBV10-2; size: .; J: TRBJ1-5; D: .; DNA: TGCGCCAGCAGTGAGTCGACCGGGGAGCGTAGTCAGCTCCATCATTTT; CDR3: CASSESTGERSQLHHF
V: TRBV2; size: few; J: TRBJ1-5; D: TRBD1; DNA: TGTGCCAGCGTTCAGGGGGCTGGAAGCAATCAGCCCCAGCATTTT; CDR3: CASVQGAGSNQPQHF
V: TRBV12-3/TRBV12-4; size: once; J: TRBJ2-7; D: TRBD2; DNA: TGTACCAGCAGTTGGACTAGCGGGGAATTCTACGAGCAGTACTTC; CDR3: CTSSWTSGEFYEQYF
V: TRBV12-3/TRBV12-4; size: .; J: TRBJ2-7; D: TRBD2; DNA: TGTGCCAGCAGGATAGCGGGAGGGATCAACGAACAGTACTTC; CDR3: CASRIAGGINEQYF
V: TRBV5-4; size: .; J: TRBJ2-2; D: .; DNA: TGTGCCAGGAGCTTGGCCCGGGATAGTAACACCGGGGAGCTGTTTTTT; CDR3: CARSLARDSNTGELFF
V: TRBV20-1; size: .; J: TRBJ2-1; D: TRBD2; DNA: TGCGGTGCCGGTGGACTAGCGGAGCAGTTCTTC; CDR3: CGAGGLAEQFF
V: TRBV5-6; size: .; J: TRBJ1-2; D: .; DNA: TGTGCCAGCAGCCTAGATATCCCCGCAACTGACAACTATGGCTATACCTTC; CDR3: CASSLDIPATDNYGYTF
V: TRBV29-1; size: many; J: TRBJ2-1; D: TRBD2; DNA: TGCAGCACCGACGGACTAGCGGGAGGTGGTGAGCAGTTCTTC; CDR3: CSTDGLAGGGEQFF
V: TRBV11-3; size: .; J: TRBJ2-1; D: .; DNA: TGTGCCAGCAGCTTAAGTCGGGGTGGGTGGGGTGTCGATGAGCAGTTCTTC; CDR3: CASSLSRGGWGVDEQFF
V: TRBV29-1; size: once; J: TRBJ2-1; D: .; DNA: TGCAGCTCCGGGACGGGGGCCTACAATGAGCAGTTCTTC; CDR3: CSSGTGAYNEQFF
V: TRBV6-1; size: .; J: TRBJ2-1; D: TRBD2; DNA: TGTGCCAGCAGTGACCCGCGCTGGACTAGTTTTCGGGATGAGCAGTTCTTC; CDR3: CASSDPRWTSFRDEQFF
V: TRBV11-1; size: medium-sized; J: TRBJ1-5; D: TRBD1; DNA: TGTGCCAGCAGCTCGGGACAGGGGAACCAGCCCCAGCATTTT; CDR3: CASSSGQGNQPQHF
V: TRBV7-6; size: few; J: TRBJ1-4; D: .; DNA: TGTGCCAGCGGGGATGAAAAACTGTTTTTT; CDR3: CASGDEKLFF
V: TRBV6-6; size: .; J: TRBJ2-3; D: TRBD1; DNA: TGTGCCTGCAGTACTTGGACAGGGAGAAGTGGCACAGATACGCAGTATTTT; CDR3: CACSTWTGRSGTDTQYF
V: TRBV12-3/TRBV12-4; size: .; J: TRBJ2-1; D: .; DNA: TGTGTCAGCAGATCTCCCCGAGGTGAGCAGTTCTTC; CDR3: CVSRSPRGEQFF
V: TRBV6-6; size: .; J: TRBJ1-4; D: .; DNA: TGTGCCAGCAGCACATCGCGAAGAGTAGAAAAACTGTTTTTT; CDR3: CASSTSRRVEKLFF
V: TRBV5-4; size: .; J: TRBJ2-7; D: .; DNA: TGTGTCAGCAGCCCCGAGGGTGCGGGATTAAACGAGCAGTACTTC; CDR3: CVSSPEGAGLNEQYF
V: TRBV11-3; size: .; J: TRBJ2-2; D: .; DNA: TGTGCCAGCAGAACCAGGGTTAGTTACGGAACGAACACCGGGGAGCTGTTTTTT; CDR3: CASRTRVSYGTNTGELFF
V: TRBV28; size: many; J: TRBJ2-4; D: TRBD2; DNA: TGTGCCAGCAGTCGGGGGGGGGCCAAAAACATTCAGTACTTC; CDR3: CASSRGGAKNIQYF
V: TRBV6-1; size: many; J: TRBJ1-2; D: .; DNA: TGTGCCAGCAGTGCCCGCAGGGTTTCAGATGGCTACACCTTC; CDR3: CASSARRVSDGYTF
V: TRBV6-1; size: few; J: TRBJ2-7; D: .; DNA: TGTGCCAGCAGTGCGATACCTGGGGACGAGCAGTACTTC; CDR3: CASSAIPGDEQYF
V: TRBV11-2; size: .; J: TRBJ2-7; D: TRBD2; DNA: TGTGCCAGTAGCAGGACTAGCGGTGATGAGCAGTACTTC; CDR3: CASSRTSGDEQYF
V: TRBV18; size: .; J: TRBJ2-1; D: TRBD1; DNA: TGTGCCAGCTCACAAGACAGGGGAGATTACAATGAGCAGTTCTTC; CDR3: CASSQDRGDYNEQFF
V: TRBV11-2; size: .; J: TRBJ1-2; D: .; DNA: TGTGCCAGCAATTCCGGAACAGAATATGGCTACACCTTC; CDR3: CASNSGTEYGYTF
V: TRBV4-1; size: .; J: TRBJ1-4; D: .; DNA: TGCGCCAGCGGCCAAGATCTCTATAGGTCTAATGAGAAACCGTTTTTT; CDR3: CASGQDLYRSNEKPFF
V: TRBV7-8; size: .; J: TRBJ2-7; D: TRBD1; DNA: TGTGCCAGTAGCTTAACCCGACAGGGCCGTACGTGGGAGCGGTACTTC; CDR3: CASSLTRQGRTWERYF
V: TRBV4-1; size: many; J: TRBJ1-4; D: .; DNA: TGCGCCAGCAGCCAATGGACAGCTGCAACTAATGAAAAACTGTTTTTT; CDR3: CASSQWTAATNEKLFF
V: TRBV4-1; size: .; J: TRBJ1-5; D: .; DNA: TGCGCCAGCAGCCTAATCTCAGGGACATACGATCAGCCCCAGCATTTT; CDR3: CASSLISGTYDQPQHF
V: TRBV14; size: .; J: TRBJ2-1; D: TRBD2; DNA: TGTGCCAGTAGCCAAGATCTGCTAGCGGGGAACTATGAGCAGTTCTTC; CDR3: CASSQDLLAGNYEQFF
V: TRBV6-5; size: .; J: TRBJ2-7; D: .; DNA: TGTGCCTGTCAAGGTTCCTTGGGGCACAACGAGCAGTGCTTC; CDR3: CACQGSLGHNEQCF
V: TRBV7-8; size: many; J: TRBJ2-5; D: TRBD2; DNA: TGTGCCAGCAGCGTTAGCGGGATACAAGAGACCCAGTACTTC; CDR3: CASSVSGIQETQYF
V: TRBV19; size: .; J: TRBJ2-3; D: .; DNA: TGTGCCAGTCAGCAGGGACTCCACCGCGGGGATACGCAGTATTTT; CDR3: CASQQGLHRGDTQYF
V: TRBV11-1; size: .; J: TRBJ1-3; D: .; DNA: TGTGCCAACAGCTCACGCCCGGACGGGGGAGCGTACTATGGAAACACCATATATTTT; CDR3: CANSSRPDGGAYYGNTIYF
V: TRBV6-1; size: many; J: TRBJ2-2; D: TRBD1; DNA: TGTGCCAGCAGTGTCCCTCCGGGACAGGGCACCGGGGAGCTGTTTTTT; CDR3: CASSVPPGQGTGELFF